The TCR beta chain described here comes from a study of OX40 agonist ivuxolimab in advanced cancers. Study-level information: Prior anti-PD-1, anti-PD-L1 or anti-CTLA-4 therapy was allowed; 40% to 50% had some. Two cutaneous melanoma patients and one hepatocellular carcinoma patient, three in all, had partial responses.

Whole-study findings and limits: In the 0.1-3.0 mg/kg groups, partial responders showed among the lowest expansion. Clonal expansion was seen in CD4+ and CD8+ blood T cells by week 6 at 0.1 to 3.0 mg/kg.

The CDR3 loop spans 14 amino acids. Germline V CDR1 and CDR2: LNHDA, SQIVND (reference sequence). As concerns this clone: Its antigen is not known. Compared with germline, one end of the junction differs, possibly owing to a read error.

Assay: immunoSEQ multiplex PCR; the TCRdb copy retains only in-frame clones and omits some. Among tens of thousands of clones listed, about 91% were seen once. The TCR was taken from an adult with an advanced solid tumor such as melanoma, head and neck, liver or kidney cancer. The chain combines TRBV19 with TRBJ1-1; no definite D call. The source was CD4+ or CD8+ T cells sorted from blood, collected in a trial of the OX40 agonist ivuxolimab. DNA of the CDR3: TGTGCCAGTAGTTTGCAGGTCATAAACAGTGAAGCTTTCTTT. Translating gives CASSLQVINSEAFF.